This T cell receptor (beta chain) was found in a study of blood T cell repertoires in COVID-19. Across the study: Donors in the United States, Italy and Spain gave samples during acute or convalescent COVID-19.

This CDR3 comprises 12 residues. Trimming pared 5 bases from V and 5 bases from J, leaving 9 bases between. CDR1 is SGHTA, CDR2 FQGTGA, per germline. In the authors' methods: Estimates of nucleated cell counts were drawn from the amplification of reference gene primers. Here immunoSEQ multiplex PCR was the method, and the copy in TCRdb shows in-frame clones only, minus some. The DNA gave D and trimming, while V, J and clone size come from that table. The data hold about 360,000 clones, with approximately 86% observed a single time. The receptor comes from a woman aged 60 to 75 with COVID-19, enrolled during active disease. What was sequenced was peripheral blood. This chain joins TRBV7-3 and TRBJ1-1, with a tentative D call TRBD1 (5 bases). For the CDR3, the DNA is TGTGCCAGCAGCCAGGGAGGGACTGAAGCTTTCTTT. It translates to CASSQGGTEAFF.